These 13 T cell receptor beta chains came from one sample sequenced in a study of T-cell memory formation after mild COVID-19. TCRdb ran MiXCR on the 5' RACE reads and lists one entry per CDR3 protein. The data hold about 470,000 distinct CDR3 sequences, with roughly 25% observed a single time. Sequenced: PBMCs or a T cell subset sorted from them (not recorded which). All receptors come from an adult woman who had mild COVID-19 (a few samples of this study predate the infection). Cell type and time point are not known.

The chain carries TRBV20-1 and TRBJ1-1; no clear D. The germline V and J ends were trimmed by 5 bases and 3 bases, with 13 bases remaining between them. Germline V gives CDR1 DFQATT, CDR2 SNEGSKA (reference sequence). The CDR3 is made up of 13 amino acids. The CDR3 reads CSALGQADTEAFF. The CDR3 DNA is TGCAGTGCTTTAGGCCAGGCGGACACTGAAGCTTTCTTT.

The V call is TRBV12-3 or TRBV12-4, the J call TRBJ2-7; D may be TRBD1 (5 bases). There are 15 residues in the CDR3. V shed 6 bases and J shed 5 bases, with 20 bases lying between them. The CDR3 loop reads CASRGRQQDAHEQYF. Here the CDR3 DNA reads TGTGCCAGCAGGGGCCGGCAACAGGACGCCCACGAGCAGTACTTC.

V and J are TRBV2 and TRBJ2-3, with D unresolved. CDR1 is SNHLY and CDR2 is FYNNEI in the germline V gene. CDR3 length: 11 residues. V gave up 11 bases and J gave up 2 bases, with 8 bases separating them. The CDR3 spells CAGQDTDTQYF. As DNA, the CDR3 is TGTGCCGGGCAGGACACAGATACGCAGTATTTT.

This clonotype was observed many times. V and J are TRBV12-3 or TRBV12-4 and TRBJ2-7, with 12 bases matching TRBD2. CDR3 length equals 17 residues. The V and J ends lost 6 bases and 2 bases, in that order; junction bases with no gene match: 11. CDR3 sequence: CASSPRTSGIITYEQYF. CDR3 nucleotide sequence: TGTGCCAGCAGCCCAAGGACTAGCGGGATTATCACCTACGAGCAGTACTTC.

A few counts support this clonotype. The J gene is TRBJ2-1, the V gene TRBV11-2; possible D gene TRBD1, 6 bases. CDR1 is SGHAT and CDR2 is FQNNGV in the germline V gene. The V end was cut by 1 base, the J end by 4 bases, with 11 bases between. The CDR3 consists of 15 residues. CDR3 sequence (DNA): TGTGCCAGCAGCTTAGCAGGGCAGGGGTACAATGAGCAGTTCTTC. Translation: CASSLAGQGYNEQFF.

This clonotype was counted a few times. A junction boundary mismatches the germline segment, possibly from a read error. The chain joins TRBV7-7 to TRBJ2-1; D remains ambiguous. Germline V gene data show CDR1 as SSHAT and CDR2 as FNYEAQ (reference sequence). The CDR3 covers 15 residues. CDR3 bases: TGTGCTAGCAGCTTAGACACAGACCCCTACAATGAGCAGTTCTTC. Amino acid sequence: CASSLDTDPYNEQFF.

This chain links TRBV29-1 with TRBJ2-7; D is uncertain. From germline, CDR1 is SQVTM and CDR2 ANQGSEA. This CDR3 spans 12 amino acids. V was trimmed by 1 base and J by 3 bases, leaving 7 bases between them. In DNA, the CDR3 is TGCAGCGTTGAAGTCAACGACTACGAGCAGTACTTC. Translated: CSVEVNDYEQYF.

The chain employs TRBV12-3 or TRBV12-4 and TRBJ2-3, with 10 bases matching TRBD1. With 7 bases clipped from V and 4 bases from J, the junction kept 8 bases outside the gene matches. This CDR3 is built from 15 residues. The CDR3 is CASTLTGGVSDTQYF. In nucleotides, the CDR3 is TGTGCCAGCACCCTGACAGGGGGCGTCTCAGATACGCAGTATTTT.

This clonotype has only a few counts. V and J are TRBV7-7 and TRBJ2-2; 9 positions match TRBD1. V shed 8 bases and J 8 bases; nucleotides not matched to a gene: 3. Germline-derived CDR1 and CDR2 are SSHAT and FNYEAQ (reference sequence). The CDR3 spans 12 residues. The CDR3 DNA reads TGTGCCAGCGGACAGGGGCCGGGGGAGCTGTTTTTT. It encodes CASGQGPGELFF.

This clonotype was picked up a small number of times. The chain joins TRBV3-1 to TRBJ2-5, with D possibly matching TRBD2 (6 bases). Trimming removed 8 bases at V and 2 bases at J, with 15 bases between. This CDR3 region has 14 residues. Germline values: CDR1 LGHDT, CDR2 YNNKEL (reference sequence). The CDR3 spells CASVDERAQETQYF. Written as DNA, the CDR3 is TGTGCCAGCGTCGATGAGCGGGCACAAGAGACCCAGTACTTC.

V gene TRBV7-8 combines with J gene TRBJ2-1, with 10 bases identical to TRBD2. V was pared by 5 bases and J by 5 bases, with 6 bases of the junction left unmatched. The CDR3 extends over 15 amino acids. The germline CDR1 and CDR2 sequences are SGHVS and FQNEAQ. Written as DNA, the CDR3 is TGTGCCAGCAGCCCGACTAGCGGGTTCGACAATGAGCAGTTCTTC. It encodes CASSPTSGFDNEQFF. The full variable domain, rest sourced from reference TRBV7-8 and TRBJ2-1, is GAGVSQSPRYKVAKRGQDVALRCDPISGHVSLFWYQQALGQGPEFLTYFQNEAQLDKSGLPSDRFFAERPEGSVSTLKIQRTQQEDSAVYLCASSPTSGFDNEQFFGPGTRLTVL.

The chain joins TRBV20-1 to TRBJ2-2; 9 positions agree with TRBD2. V trimming: 1 base; J trimming: 5 bases; junction bases outside the gene matches: 8. CDR1 and CDR2 from the germline V gene are DFQATT and SNEGSKA (reference sequence). The CDR3 runs 16 residues. The CDR3 sequence: CSARVGRAGGTGELFF. The DNA of the CDR3 is TGCAGTGCTAGAGTGGGTCGAGCGGGAGGTACCGGGGAGCTGTTTTTT.

This clonotype turned up a few times. J is TRBJ1-2 and V is TRBV6-5, with unresolved D. Germline V lookup: CDR1 MNHEY, CDR2 SVGAGI. The germline V and J ends were trimmed by 5 bases and 2 bases, with 9 bases remaining between them. CDR3 length equals 13 residues. The CDR3 sequence: CASSLHTNYGYTF. The CDR3, as DNA: TGTGCCAGCAGTCTACACACGAACTATGGCTACACCTTC.